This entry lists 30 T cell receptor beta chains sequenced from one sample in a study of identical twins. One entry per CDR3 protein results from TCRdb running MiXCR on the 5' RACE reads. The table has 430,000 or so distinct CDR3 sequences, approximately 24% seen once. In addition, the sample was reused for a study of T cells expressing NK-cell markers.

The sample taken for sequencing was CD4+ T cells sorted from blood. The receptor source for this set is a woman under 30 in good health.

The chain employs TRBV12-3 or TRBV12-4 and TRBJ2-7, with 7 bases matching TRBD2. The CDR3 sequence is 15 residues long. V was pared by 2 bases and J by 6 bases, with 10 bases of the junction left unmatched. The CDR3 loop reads CASSLFGGTTTEQYF. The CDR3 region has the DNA TGTGCCAGCAGTTTATTTGGCGGGACTACTACCGAGCAGTACTTC.

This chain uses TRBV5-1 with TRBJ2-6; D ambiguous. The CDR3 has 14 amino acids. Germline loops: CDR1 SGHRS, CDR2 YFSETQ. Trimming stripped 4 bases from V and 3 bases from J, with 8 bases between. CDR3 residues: CASSPVNGANVLTF. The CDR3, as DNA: TGCGCCAGCAGCCCTGTGAATGGGGCCAACGTCCTGACTTTC.

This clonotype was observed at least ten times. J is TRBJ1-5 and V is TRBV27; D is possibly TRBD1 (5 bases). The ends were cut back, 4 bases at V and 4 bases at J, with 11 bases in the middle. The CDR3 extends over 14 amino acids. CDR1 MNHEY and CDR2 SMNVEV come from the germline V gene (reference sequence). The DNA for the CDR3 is TGTGCCAGCAGTTATGAGGGGCTGAATCAGCCCCAGCATTTT. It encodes CASSYEGLNQPQHF.

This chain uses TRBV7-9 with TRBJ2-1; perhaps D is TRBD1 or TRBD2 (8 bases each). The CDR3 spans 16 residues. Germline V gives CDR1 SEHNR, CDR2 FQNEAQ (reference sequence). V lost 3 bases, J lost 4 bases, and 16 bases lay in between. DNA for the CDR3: TGTGCCAGCAGCTTGCAGGGGGCGGGGGGTTACAATGAGCAGTTCTTC. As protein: CASSLQGAGGYNEQFF.

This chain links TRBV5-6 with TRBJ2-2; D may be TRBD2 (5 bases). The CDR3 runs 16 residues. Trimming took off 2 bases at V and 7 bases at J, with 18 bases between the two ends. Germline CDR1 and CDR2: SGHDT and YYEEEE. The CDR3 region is CASSFLTTTAGGELFF. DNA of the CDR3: TGTGCCAGCAGCTTTTTGACTACTACCGCTGGCGGGGAGCTGTTTTTT.

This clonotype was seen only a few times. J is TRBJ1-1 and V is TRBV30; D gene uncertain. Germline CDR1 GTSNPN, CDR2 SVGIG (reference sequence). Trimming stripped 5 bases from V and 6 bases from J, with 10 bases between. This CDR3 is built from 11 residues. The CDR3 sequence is CAWARAAEAFF. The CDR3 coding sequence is TGTGCCTGGGCGCGGGCAGCTGAAGCTTTCTTT.

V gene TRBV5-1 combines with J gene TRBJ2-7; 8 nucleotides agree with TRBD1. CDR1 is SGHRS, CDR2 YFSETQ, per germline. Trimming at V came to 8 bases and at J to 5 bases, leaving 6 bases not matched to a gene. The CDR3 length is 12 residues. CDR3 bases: TGCGCCAGGGCGGACAGGGTCAACGAGCAGTACTTC. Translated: CARADRVNEQYF.

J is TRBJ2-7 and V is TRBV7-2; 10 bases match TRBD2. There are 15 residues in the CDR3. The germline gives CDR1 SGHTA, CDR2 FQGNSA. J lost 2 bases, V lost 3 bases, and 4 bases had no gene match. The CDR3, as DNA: TGTGCCAGCAGCTTCCTAGCGGGAGCCGCCTACGAGCAGTACTTC. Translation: CASSFLAGAAYEQYF.

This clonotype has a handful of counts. In nucleotides, the CDR3 is TGTGCCAGCAGTTTATCCCGGGGCATTCAGTACTTC. Encoded protein: CASSLSRGIQYF. This sequence joins TRBV27 and TRBJ2-4, with a weak D call TRBD2 (5 bases). V was shortened by 0 bases and J by 9 bases, with 6 bases between the two germline ends. Germline CDR1 reads MNHEY; CDR2 reads SMNVEV (reference sequence). The CDR3 has 12 residues.

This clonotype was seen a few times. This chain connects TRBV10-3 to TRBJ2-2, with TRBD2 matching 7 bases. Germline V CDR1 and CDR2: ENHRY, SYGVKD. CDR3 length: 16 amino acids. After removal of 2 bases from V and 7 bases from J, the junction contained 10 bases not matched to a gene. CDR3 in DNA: TGTGCCATCAGTGAGGACGCGGGAGTTTACAGCGGGGAGCTGTTTTTT. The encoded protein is CAISEDAGVYSGELFF.

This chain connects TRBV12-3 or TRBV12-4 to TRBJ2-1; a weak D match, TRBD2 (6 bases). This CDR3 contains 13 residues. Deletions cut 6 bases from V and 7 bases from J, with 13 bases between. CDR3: CASRRDWQNEQFF. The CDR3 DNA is TGTGCCAGCAGACGGGACTGGCAGAATGAGCAGTTCTTC.

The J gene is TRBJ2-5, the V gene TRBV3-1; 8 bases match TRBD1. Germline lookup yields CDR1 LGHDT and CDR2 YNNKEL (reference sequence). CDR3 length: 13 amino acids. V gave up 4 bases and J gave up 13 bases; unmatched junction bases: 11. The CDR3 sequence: CASSRVAGGLPYF. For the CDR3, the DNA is TGTGCCAGCAGCCGGGTGGCAGGGGGCCTGCCGTACTTC.

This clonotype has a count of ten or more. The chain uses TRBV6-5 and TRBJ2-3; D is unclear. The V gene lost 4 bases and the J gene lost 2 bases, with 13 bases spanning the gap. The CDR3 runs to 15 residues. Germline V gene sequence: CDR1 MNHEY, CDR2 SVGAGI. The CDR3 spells CASSSHQLYTDTQYF. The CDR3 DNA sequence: TGTGCCAGCAGTTCCCACCAGTTATACACAGATACGCAGTATTTT.

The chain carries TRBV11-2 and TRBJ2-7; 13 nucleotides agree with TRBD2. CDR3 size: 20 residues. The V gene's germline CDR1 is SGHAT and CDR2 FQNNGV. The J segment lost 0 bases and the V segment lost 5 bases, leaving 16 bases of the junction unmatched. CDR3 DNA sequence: TGTGCCAGCAGCAGCACACCGGGACTAGCGGGATCCCAGAGCTCCTACGAGCAGTACTTC. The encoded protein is CASSSTPGLAGSQSSYEQYF.

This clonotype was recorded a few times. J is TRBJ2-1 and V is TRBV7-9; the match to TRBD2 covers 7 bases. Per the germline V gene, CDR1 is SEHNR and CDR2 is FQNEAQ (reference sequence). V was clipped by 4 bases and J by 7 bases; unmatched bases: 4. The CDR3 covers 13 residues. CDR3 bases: TGTGCCAGCAGCTCGAACGGGGGGAATGAGCAGTTCTTC. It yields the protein CASSSNGGNEQFF.

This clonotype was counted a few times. The CDR3 sequence is CASSFEGTGRTGELFF. The CDR3 DNA reads as TGTGCCAGCAGCTTTGAGGGGACAGGGAGGACCGGGGAGCTGTTTTTT. The chain uses TRBV5-4 and TRBJ2-2, with TRBD1 matching over 9 bases. The CDR3 consists of 16 residues. Losses at the gene ends were 2 bases for V and 5 bases for J; bases not matched to a gene: 7. CDR1 and CDR2 (germline): SGHNT, YYREEE (reference sequence).

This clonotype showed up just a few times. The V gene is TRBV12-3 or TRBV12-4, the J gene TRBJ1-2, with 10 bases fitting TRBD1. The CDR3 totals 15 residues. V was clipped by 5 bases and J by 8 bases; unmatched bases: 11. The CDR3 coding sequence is TGTGCCAGCAGTCGCACCTCCGGGACAGGGGTCGGCTACACCTTC. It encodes CASSRTSGTGVGYTF.

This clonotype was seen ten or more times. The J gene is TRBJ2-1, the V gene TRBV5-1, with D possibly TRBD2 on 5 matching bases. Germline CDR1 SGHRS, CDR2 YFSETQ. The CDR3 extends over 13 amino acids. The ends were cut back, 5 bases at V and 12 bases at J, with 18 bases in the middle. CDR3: CASRDSWRTGQFF. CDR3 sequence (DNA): TGCGCCAGCAGGGACTCGTGGAGAACGGGGCAGTTCTTC.

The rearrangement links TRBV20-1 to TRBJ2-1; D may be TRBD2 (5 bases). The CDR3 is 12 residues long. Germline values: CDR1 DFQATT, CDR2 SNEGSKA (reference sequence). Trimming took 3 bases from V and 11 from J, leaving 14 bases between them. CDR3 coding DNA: TGCAGTGCTAGGCTTCTGGGGAGTCAGCAGTTCTTC. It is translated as CSARLLGSQQFF.

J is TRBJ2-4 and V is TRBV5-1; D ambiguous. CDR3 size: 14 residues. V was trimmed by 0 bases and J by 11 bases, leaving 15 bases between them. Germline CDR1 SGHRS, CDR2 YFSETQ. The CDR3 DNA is TGCGCCAGCAGCTTGGCCGGGCCTAGGGTCCTTCAGTACTTC. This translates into CASSLAGPRVLQYF.

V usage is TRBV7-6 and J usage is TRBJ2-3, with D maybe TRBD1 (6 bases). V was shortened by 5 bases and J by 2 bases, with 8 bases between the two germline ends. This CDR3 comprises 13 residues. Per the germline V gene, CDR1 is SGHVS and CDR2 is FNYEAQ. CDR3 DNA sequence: TGTGCCAGCAGCGGGGGCATCACAGATACGCAGTATTTT. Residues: CASSGGITDTQYF.

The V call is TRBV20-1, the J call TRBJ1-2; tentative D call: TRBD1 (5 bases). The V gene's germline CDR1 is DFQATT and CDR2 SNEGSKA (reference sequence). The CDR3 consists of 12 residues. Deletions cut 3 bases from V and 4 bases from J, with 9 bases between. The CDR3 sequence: CSASGGIYGYTF. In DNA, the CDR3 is TGCAGTGCTAGTGGGGGAATCTATGGCTACACCTTC.

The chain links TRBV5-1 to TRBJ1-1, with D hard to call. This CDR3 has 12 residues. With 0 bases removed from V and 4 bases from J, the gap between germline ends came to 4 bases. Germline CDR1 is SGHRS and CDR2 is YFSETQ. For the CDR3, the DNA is TGCGCCAGCAGCTTGGACCTCACTGAAGCTTTCTTT. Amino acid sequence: CASSLDLTEAFF.

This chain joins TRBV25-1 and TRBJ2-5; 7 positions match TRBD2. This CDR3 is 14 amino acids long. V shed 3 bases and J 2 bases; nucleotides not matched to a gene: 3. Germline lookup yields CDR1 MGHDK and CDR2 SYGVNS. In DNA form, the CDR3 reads TGTGCCAGCAGTGATCTAGCGGTGCAAGAGACCCAGTACTTC. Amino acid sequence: CASSDLAVQETQYF.

This CDR3 reads CSARGTKETQYF. In nucleotides, the CDR3 is TGCAGTGCTAGGGGGACTAAGGAGACCCAGTACTTC. The V and J genes are TRBV20-1 and TRBJ2-5; 7 nucleotides line up with TRBD2. The CDR3 has 12 residues. The V gene's germline CDR1 is DFQATT and CDR2 SNEGSKA (reference sequence). V dropped 3 bases and J dropped 5; count of bases not matched to a gene: 3.

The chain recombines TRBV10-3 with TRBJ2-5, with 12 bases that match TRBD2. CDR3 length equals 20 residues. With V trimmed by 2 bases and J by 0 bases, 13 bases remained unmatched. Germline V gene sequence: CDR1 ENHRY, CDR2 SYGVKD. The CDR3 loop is CAISEGSSGRASKDQETQYF. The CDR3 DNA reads TGTGCCATCAGTGAGGGATCTAGCGGGAGGGCCTCAAAGGACCAAGAGACCCAGTACTTC.

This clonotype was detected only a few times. The CDR3 nucleotides read TGTGCCAGCAGCTTACACGGGGGGTACGCCAACGTCCTGACTTTC. Protein: CASSLHGGYANVLTF. The chain links TRBV7-2 to TRBJ2-6; 7 positions match TRBD2. Looked up from germline, CDR1 is SGHTA and CDR2 is FQGNSA. V shed 2 bases, J shed 7 bases, and the junction held 5 bases outside the gene matches. This CDR3 region has 15 residues.

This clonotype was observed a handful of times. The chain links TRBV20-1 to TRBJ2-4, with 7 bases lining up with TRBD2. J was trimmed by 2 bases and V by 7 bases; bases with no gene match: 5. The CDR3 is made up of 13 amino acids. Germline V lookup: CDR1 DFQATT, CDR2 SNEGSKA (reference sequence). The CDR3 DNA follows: TGCAGTGTCGCGGGAGAGTCCAAAAACATTCAGTACTTC. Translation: CSVAGESKNIQYF.

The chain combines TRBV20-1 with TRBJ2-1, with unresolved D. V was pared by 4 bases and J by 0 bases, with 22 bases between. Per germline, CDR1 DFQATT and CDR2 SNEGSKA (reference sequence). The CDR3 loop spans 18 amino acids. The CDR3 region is CSATKTPRLGSSYNEQFF. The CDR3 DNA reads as TGCAGTGCTACGAAGACGCCTCGACTGGGCAGCTCCTACAATGAGCAGTTCTTC.

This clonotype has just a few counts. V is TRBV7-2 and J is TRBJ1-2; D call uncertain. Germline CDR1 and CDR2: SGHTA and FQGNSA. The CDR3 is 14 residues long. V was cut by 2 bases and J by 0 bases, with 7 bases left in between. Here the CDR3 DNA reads TGTGCCAGCAGCTTAATGTCTACTAACTATGGCTACACCTTC. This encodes CASSLMSTNYGYTF.